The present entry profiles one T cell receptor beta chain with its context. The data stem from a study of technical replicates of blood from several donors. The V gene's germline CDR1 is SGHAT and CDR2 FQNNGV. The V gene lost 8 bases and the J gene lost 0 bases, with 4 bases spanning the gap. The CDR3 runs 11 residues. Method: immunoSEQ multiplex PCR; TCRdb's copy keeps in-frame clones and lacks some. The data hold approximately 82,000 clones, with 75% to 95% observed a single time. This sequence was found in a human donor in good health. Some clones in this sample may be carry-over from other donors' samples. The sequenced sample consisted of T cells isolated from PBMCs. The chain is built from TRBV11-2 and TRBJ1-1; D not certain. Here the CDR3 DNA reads TGTGCCAGCTTATTGAACACTGAAGCTTTCTTT. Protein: CASLLNTEAFF.